The 24 T cell receptor beta chains below were found in one sample sequenced in a study of OX40 agonist ivuxolimab in advanced cancers. Profiled with immunoSEQ multiplex PCR; TCRdb holds only in-frame clones, not every one. The sample contains tens of thousands of clones, around 94% of which appear only once. The sequencing here drew on CD4+ or CD8+ T cells sorted from blood, taken in a trial of the OX40 agonist ivuxolimab. All receptors derive from an adult with an advanced solid tumor such as melanoma, head and neck, liver or kidney cancer.

This clone was found once. The J gene is TRBJ2-7, the V gene TRBV5-4; maybe TRBD1 (6 bases). Germline V gene lookup returns CDR1 SGHNT and CDR2 YYREEE (reference sequence). This CDR3 spans 15 amino acids. Deletions cut 1 base from V and 3 bases from J, with 14 bases between. CDR3 sequence (DNA): TGTGCCAGCAGCTTGACAGGGTTGGAAGTCTACGAGCAGTACTTC. This translates into CASSLTGLEVYEQYF.

The rearrangement joins TRBV7-3 to TRBJ1-2; tentatively, D is TRBD1 (5 bases). Germline V gene lookup returns CDR1 SGHTA and CDR2 FQGTGA. The V end was cut by 5 bases, the J end by 4 bases, with 20 bases between. The CDR3 length is 16 residues. CDR3 residues: CASSPHPSGGVYGYTF. The CDR3 DNA reads TGTGCCAGCAGCCCCCACCCGTCGGGGGGGGTCTATGGCTACACCTTC.

The gene calls are TRBV30 and TRBJ2-1, with 10 nucleotides matching TRBD2. Losses at the gene ends were 0 bases for V and 9 bases for J; bases not matched to a gene: 2. Germline V CDR1 and CDR2: GTSNPN, SVGIG (reference sequence). CDR3 size: 13 residues. CDR3 coding DNA: TGTGCCTGGAGTGTGGCTAGCGGGGGTGAGCAGTTCTTC. Translating gives CAWSVASGGEQFF.

CDR3 sequence (DNA): TGTGCCAGCAGGCCAGAAAACACTGAAGCTTTCTTT. Residues: CASRPENTEAFF. V gene TRBV6-6 combines with J gene TRBJ1-1; D is ambiguous. The CDR3 is made up of 12 amino acids. V lost 6 bases and J lost 2, with 7 bases in between. Germline lookup yields CDR1 MNHNY and CDR2 SVGAGI (reference sequence).

This chain links TRBV5-1 with TRBJ1-1; D call uncertain. CDR1 and CDR2 (germline): SGHRS, YFSETQ. Trimming shortened V by 3 bases and J by 0 bases, and 15 bases separated the two germline ends. The CDR3 is made up of 16 amino acids. The CDR3 bases are TGCGCCAGCAGCTCCAACCCCCCGGAGCTGAACACTGAAGCTTTCTTT. It translates to CASSSNPPELNTEAFF.

The rearrangement links TRBV5-1 to TRBJ2-3, with D unresolved. Trimming shortened V by 4 bases and J by 1 base, and 10 bases separated the two germline ends. The germline CDR1 and CDR2 sequences are SGHRS and YFSETQ. CDR3 size: 14 residues. The CDR3, as DNA: TGCGCCAGCAGCCGGGTGGGTGGCACAGATACGCAGTATTTT. Its protein product is CASSRVGGTDTQYF.

The chain carries TRBV19 and TRBJ2-2; D is uncertain. Trimming shortened V by 5 bases and J by 3 bases, and 4 bases separated the two germline ends. CDR3 length: 12 amino acids. The germline CDR1 and CDR2 sequences are LNHDA and SQIVND (reference sequence). The DNA for the CDR3 is TGTGCCAGTAGTTCGGACACCGGGGAGCTGTTTTTT. Translated, it gives CASSSDTGELFF. Looking up the rest from reference TRBV19 and TRBJ2-2 gives the full variable domain: DGGITQSPKYLFRKEGQNVTLSCEQNLNHDAMYWYRQDPGQGLRLIYYSQIVNDFQKGDIAEGYSVSREKKESFPLTVTSAQKNPTAFYLCASSSDTGELFFGEGSRLTVL.

The chain employs TRBV19 and TRBJ2-7, with a weak D call TRBD2 (6 bases). The CDR3 covers 13 residues. Looked up from germline, CDR1 is LNHDA and CDR2 is SQIVND (reference sequence). The germline V and J ends were trimmed by 5 bases and 6 bases, with 14 bases remaining between them. The CDR3 DNA reads TGTGCCAGTAGTCCCCGGTCGGGGGTCGAGCAGTACTTC. Its protein is CASSPRSGVEQYF.

The chain joins TRBV2 to TRBJ1-2; D might be TRBD1 (6 bases). The V end lost 2 bases, the J end lost 7 bases, and 8 bases lay between the germline ends. The CDR3 is 12 residues long. Germline values: CDR1 SNHLY, CDR2 FYNNEI. The CDR3 coding sequence is TGTGCCAGCAGTGAAACAGGGCTTGGCTACACCTTC. Encoded protein: CASSETGLGYTF.

The rearrangement uses TRBV9 and TRBJ2-1; 7 bases agree with TRBD2. The CDR3 length is 14 residues. The V gene end was trimmed by 0 bases and the J gene end by 8 bases; junction bases not matched to a gene: 5. Germline V lookup: CDR1 SGDLS, CDR2 YYNGEE. The CDR3 region has the DNA TGTGCCAGCAGCGTAGTGAGGACTAGTGATGAGCAGTTCTTC. This sequence encodes CASSVVRTSDEQFF.

As concerns this clone: The junction departs from germline at one end; a sequencing error may be responsible. This chain joins TRBV5-1 and TRBJ2-7; 12 bases align to TRBD2. The CDR3 loop spans 14 amino acids. Germline CDR1 SGHRS, CDR2 YFSETQ. For the CDR3, the DNA is TGCGCCAGCACCTTGACTAGCGGGAGAAGCGAGCAGTACTTC. This gives the protein CASTLTSGRSEQYF.

The rearrangement joins TRBV6-7 to TRBJ1-5; 7 nucleotides match TRBD1. TRBV6-7 is classed as an ORF, of uncertain function. V was clipped by 0 bases and J by 2 bases; unmatched bases: 10. CDR3 size: 18 residues. The CDR3 sequence is CASSYSSGQAVGNQPQHF. Written as DNA, the CDR3 is TGTGCCAGCAGTTACTCGAGTGGACAGGCGGTTGGCAATCAGCCCCAGCATTTT.

The chain combines TRBV15 with TRBJ2-1, with D hard to call. Trimming left V 5 bases short and J 10 bases short, with 12 bases between. The CDR3 has 12 residues. Germline V CDR1 and CDR2: LNHNV, YYDKDF (reference sequence). The CDR3 DNA sequence: TGTGCCACCAGCTCTTATAGCCACGAGCAGTTCTTC. The encoded protein is CATSSYSHEQFF.

V and J are TRBV6-1 and TRBJ1-5, with D hard to call. The germline V gene encodes CDR1 MNHNS and CDR2 SASEGT. Between the trimmed V and J ends, which lost 7 bases and 5 bases, there was a span of 12 bases. The CDR3 is made up of 13 amino acids. CDR3 nucleotides: TGTGCCAGCAATAGGAAAAGGGATCAGCCCCAGCATTTT. Its translation is CASNRKRDQPQHF.

The rearrangement joins TRBV7-8 to TRBJ1-1; TRBD1 agrees at 8 bases. The CDR3 covers 14 residues. V shed 3 bases, J shed 6 bases, and the junction held 6 bases outside the gene matches. Looked up from germline, CDR1 is SGHVS and CDR2 is FQNEAQ. The CDR3 coding sequence is TGTGCCAGCAGCTTGACAGGGGAGAGGGCTGAAGCTTTCTTT. Translation: CASSLTGERAEAFF.

This clone was seen just once. CDR3 loop: CASSKKPWGTRQFF. CDR3 DNA sequence: TGTGCCAGCAGCAAAAAACCCTGGGGGACCAGGCAGTTCTTC. The gene calls are TRBV21-1 and TRBJ2-1. TRBV21-1 is designated a pseudogene. CDR3 length: 14 amino acids.

The rearrangement uses TRBV28 and TRBJ2-5; no clear D gene. Germline V gene sequence: CDR1 MDHEN, CDR2 SYDVKM. V dropped 7 bases and J dropped 7 bases, with 10 bases sitting between them. The CDR3 is made up of 11 amino acids. The CDR3 region is CASNNWGTQYF. CDR3 nucleotides: TGTGCCAGCAATAACTGGGGGACCCAGTACTTC.

This clone has just one count. The rearrangement links TRBV18 to TRBJ2-1, with D maybe TRBD2 (6 bases). Germline values: CDR1 KGHSH, CDR2 LQKENI. V was cut by 3 bases and J by 3 bases, with 21 bases left in between. The length of the CDR3 is 18 residues. As DNA, the CDR3 is TGTGCCAGCTCACCCGTAAACCCTGTCTGGGGAGGCTACAATGAGCAGTTCTTC. Amino acid sequence: CASSPVNPVWGGYNEQFF.

This clone has just one count. The chain uses TRBV7-6 and TRBJ2-7; 8 bases agree with TRBD2. Germline V gene data show CDR1 as SGHVS and CDR2 as FNYEAQ. The CDR3 loop spans 15 amino acids. V gave up 3 bases and J gave up 0 bases; unmatched junction bases: 4. In nucleotides, the CDR3 is TGTGCCAGCAGCTTCGGGACTAGTCCCTCCTACGAGCAGTACTTC. This encodes CASSFGTSPSYEQYF.

The CDR3 DNA reads TGTGCCAGCAGCGTAGCTGGGGGACTAGCGGGAGGGGAGCAGTTCTTC. Translation: CASSVAGGLAGGEQFF. V usage is TRBV9 and J usage is TRBJ2-1; 16 nucleotides line up with TRBD2. The CDR3 has 16 amino acids. Per germline, CDR1 SGDLS and CDR2 YYNGEE. J was trimmed by 10 bases and V by 0 bases; bases with no gene match: 4.

The chain is built from TRBV7-5 and TRBJ2-1; the D call TRBD2 from the table was never checked on the DNA. TRBV7-5 is flagged as a pseudogene. The CDR3 is made up of 16 amino acids. The CDR3 region has the DNA TGTGCCAGAAGCTTAAGGGGCGGGAGCCACTACAATGAGCAGTTCTTC. This codes for CARSLRGGSHYNEQFF.

This clone was seen only once. The chain joins TRBV11-1 to TRBJ2-3; no firm D call. Germline CDR1 is SGHAT and CDR2 is FQDESV (reference sequence). Trimming removed 5 bases at V and 8 bases at J, with 8 bases between. The CDR3 runs to 11 residues. The CDR3 DNA sequence: TGTGCCAGCAGCGACGTATTTACGCAGTATTTT. Translated, it gives CASSDVFTQYF.

The chain is built from TRBV5-3 and TRBJ2-7, with unresolved D. TRBV5-3 qualifies as an ORF whose function is uncertain. V lost 8 bases and J 4 bases, leaving 7 bases between the germline ends. The CDR3 has 10 amino acids. CDR3 region: CARWPYEQYF. The CDR3, as DNA: TGTGCCAGGTGGCCGTACGAGCAGTACTTC.

This sequence joins TRBV2 and TRBJ2-7, with D perhaps TRBD2 (6 bases). This CDR3 spans 12 amino acids. Per germline, CDR1 SNHLY and CDR2 FYNNEI. The ends were cut back, 8 bases at V and 7 bases at J, with 15 bases in the middle. CDR3 in amino acids: CASPGRSGEQYF. The CDR3 DNA is TGTGCCAGCCCCGGGAGATCGGGGGAGCAGTACTTC.